These T cell receptor beta chains were read from a single sample in a study of siplizumab effects on memory and regulatory T cells. The table came from immunoSEQ multiplex PCR; TCRdb's copy has only in-frame clones and leaves some out. This sample has over 95,000 clones; 93% occur once, and the top ten carry around 0.16%. The sequenced sample was non-Treg CD4+ T cells sorted from blood. Receptors were obtained from a human donor in good health. The CDR3 runs from the conserved cysteine through the conserved F or W. Fields, in order: D gene, J gene, V gene, clone size, CDR3 DNA, CDR3 protein. The D gene is left open where the match is weak. For some rows the clone size is stated as once, few or many, or as a class when expanded; others skip it.

D gene: .
J gene: TRBJ2-3
V gene: TRBV4-1
clone size: once
CDR3 DNA: TGCGCCAGCAGGAATACAGGGAGGGAGAAAGATACGCAGTATTTT
CDR3 protein: CASRNTGREKDTQYF

D gene: .
J gene: TRBJ1-4
V gene: TRBV5-1
clone size: .
CDR3 DNA: TGCGCCAGCAGCTTGGGGAGGGGGGCTGAAAAACTGTTTTTT
CDR3 protein: CASSLGRGAEKLFF

D gene: .
J gene: TRBJ2-6
V gene: TRBV4-3
clone size: .
CDR3 DNA: TGCGCCAGCAGCCAAGAAGGCAGTCAAGGAGCCGGGGCCAACGTCCTGACTTTC
CDR3 protein: CASSQEGSQGAGANVLTF

D gene: .
J gene: TRBJ2-2
V gene: TRBV5-1
clone size: .
CDR3 DNA: TGCGCCAGCAGTGGGTTGGGGCAACTTAACACCGGGGAGCTGTTTTTT
CDR3 protein: CASSGLGQLNTGELFF

D gene: TRBD1
J gene: TRBJ1-5
V gene: TRBV18
clone size: .
CDR3 DNA: TGTGCCAGCTCGACAGGGTATCAGCCCCAGCATTTT
CDR3 protein: CASSTGYQPQHF

D gene: .
J gene: TRBJ2-5
V gene: TRBV9
clone size: .
CDR3 DNA: TGTGCCAGCAGCGGGGGGTTGCAAGAGACCCAGTACTTC
CDR3 protein: CASSGGLQETQYF

D gene: TRBD1
J gene: TRBJ1-4
V gene: TRBV27
clone size: .
CDR3 DNA: TGTGCCAGCAGTTCCGGACAGGGCGGTCAGGAAAAACTGTTTTTT
CDR3 protein: CASSSGQGGQEKLFF

D gene: .
J gene: TRBJ1-1
V gene: TRBV11-3
clone size: .
CDR3 DNA: TGTGCCAGCAGCCCCGGAGGGAGGAAGAACACTGAAGCTTTCTTT
CDR3 protein: CASSPGGRKNTEAFF

D gene: .
J gene: TRBJ1-6
V gene: TRBV7-8
clone size: .
CDR3 DNA: TGTGCCAGCAGCTTGGCCATGGGATATTCACCCCTCCACTTT
CDR3 protein: CASSLAMGYSPLHF

D gene: .
J gene: TRBJ2-7
V gene: TRBV11-2
clone size: .
CDR3 DNA: TGTGCCAGCAGCTTACTTCGTAGTGCTCATGAGCAGTACTTC
CDR3 protein: CASSLLRSAHEQYF

D gene: .
J gene: TRBJ2-7
V gene: TRBV19
clone size: .
CDR3 DNA: TGTGCCAGTAGAGGACGGACCTCCTACGAGCAGTACTTC
CDR3 protein: CASRGRTSYEQYF

D gene: .
J gene: TRBJ1-1
V gene: TRBV10-3
clone size: .
CDR3 DNA: TGTGCCATCAGTAAACAGGGTAACGCTGAAGCTTTCTTT
CDR3 protein: CAISKQGNAEAFF

D gene: .
J gene: TRBJ1-5
V gene: TRBV7-9
clone size: .
CDR3 DNA: TGTGCCAGCGGGGGGAGTAGCAATCAGCCCCAGCATTTT
CDR3 protein: CASGGSSNQPQHF

D gene: .
J gene: TRBJ1-3
V gene: TRBV11-2
clone size: .
CDR3 DNA: TGTGCCAGCAGCCCCGGGGGCCTGCTCGGAAACACCATATATTTT
CDR3 protein: CASSPGGLLGNTIYF

D gene: .
J gene: TRBJ2-7
V gene: TRBV7-2
clone size: .
CDR3 DNA: TGTGCCAGCAGTCAAGCTGGGCAGGCCCCTCACGAGCAGTACTTC
CDR3 protein: CASSQAGQAPHEQYF

D gene: .
J gene: TRBJ1-4
V gene: TRBV28
clone size: .
CDR3 DNA: TGTGCCAGCAACCTATCCCCTGAAAAACTGTTTTTT
CDR3 protein: CASNLSPEKLFF

D gene: .
J gene: TRBJ1-3
V gene: TRBV9
clone size: .
CDR3 DNA: TGTGCCAGCAGCACCCTCCCAGAGTTGTTCTCTGGAAACACCATATATTTT
CDR3 protein: CASSTLPELFSGNTIYF

D gene: TRBD2
J gene: TRBJ2-3
V gene: TRBV4-2
clone size: .
CDR3 DNA: TGTGCCAGCAGCCAAGCGCGGGGGTACTCCACAGATACGCAGTATTTT
CDR3 protein: CASSQARGYSTDTQYF

D gene: .
J gene: TRBJ1-6
V gene: TRBV7-2
clone size: .
CDR3 DNA: TGTGCCAGCAGCCCTCAGCATTCACCCCTCCACTTT
CDR3 protein: CASSPQHSPLHF

D gene: .
J gene: TRBJ1-3
V gene: TRBV28
clone size: .
CDR3 DNA: TGTGCCAGCAGTATGGGGAGGTCTGGAAACACCATATATTTT
CDR3 protein: CASSMGRSGNTIYF

D gene: TRBD2
J gene: TRBJ2-7
V gene: TRBV7-6
clone size: .
CDR3 DNA: TGTGCCAGCAGCGTAGCCCTAGCGGGGGGGCCGGGCGAGCAGTACTTC
CDR3 protein: CASSVALAGGPGEQYF

D gene: TRBD1
J gene: TRBJ1-1
V gene: TRBV2
clone size: .
CDR3 DNA: TGTGCCAGTCGAGTCACAGGGGAGACTGAAGCTTTCTTT
CDR3 protein: CASRVTGETEAFF

D gene: .
J gene: TRBJ2-5
V gene: TRBV4-1
clone size: few
CDR3 DNA: TGCGCCAGCAGCCTCGAAGTCTTGGAGACCCAGTACTTC
CDR3 protein: CASSLEVLETQYF